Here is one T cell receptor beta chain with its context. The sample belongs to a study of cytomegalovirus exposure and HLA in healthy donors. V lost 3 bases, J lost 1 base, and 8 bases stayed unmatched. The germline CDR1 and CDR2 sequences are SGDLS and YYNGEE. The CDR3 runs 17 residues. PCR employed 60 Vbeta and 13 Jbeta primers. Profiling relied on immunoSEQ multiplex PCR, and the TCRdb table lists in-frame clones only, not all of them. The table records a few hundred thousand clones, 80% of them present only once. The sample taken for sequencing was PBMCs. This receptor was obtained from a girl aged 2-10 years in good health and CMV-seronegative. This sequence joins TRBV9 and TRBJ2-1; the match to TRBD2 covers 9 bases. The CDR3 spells CASSAGTSPTSYNEQFF. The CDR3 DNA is TGTGCCAGCAGCGCCGGGACTAGCCCTACGTCCTACAATGAGCAGTTCTTC. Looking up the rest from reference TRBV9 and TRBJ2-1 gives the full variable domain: DSGVTQTPKHLITATGQRVTLRCSPRSGDLSVYWYQQSLDQGLQFLIQYYNGEERAKGNILERFSAQQFPDLHSELNLSSLELGDSALYFCASSAGTSPTSYNEQFFGPGTRLTVL.